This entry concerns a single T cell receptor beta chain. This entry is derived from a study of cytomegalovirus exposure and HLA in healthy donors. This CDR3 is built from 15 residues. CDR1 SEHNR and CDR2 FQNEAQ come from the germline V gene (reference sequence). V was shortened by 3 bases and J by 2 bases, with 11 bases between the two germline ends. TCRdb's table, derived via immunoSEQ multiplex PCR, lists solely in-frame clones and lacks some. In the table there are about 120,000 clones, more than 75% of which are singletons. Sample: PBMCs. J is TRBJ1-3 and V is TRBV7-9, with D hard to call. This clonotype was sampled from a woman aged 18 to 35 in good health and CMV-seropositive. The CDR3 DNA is TGTGCCAGCAGCTTCCTCAGGAAGACTGGAAACACCATATATTTT. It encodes CASSFLRKTGNTIYF.